The 4 T cell receptor beta chains in this list originate from one sample, sequenced in a study of response to subunit inactivated influenza vaccine. TCRdb recomputed calls from the RT-PCR reads with MiXCR, one row per CDR3 protein. The sample contains some 500,000 distinct CDR3 sequences, roughly 13% of which appear only once. This specimen was PBMCs from blood, taken roughly 6 weeks after vaccination. Receptor source: a man aged 50 to 59 who received an inactivated influenza vaccine.

This rearrangement joins TRBV4-1 to TRBJ2-1; the match to TRBD2 covers 7 bases. Looked up from germline, CDR1 is MGHRA and CDR2 is YSYEKL. The CDR3 runs 16 residues. The junction had 3 bases not matched to a gene; V was cut back by 0 bases and J by 1 base. The CDR3 spells CASSQEGRGSYNEQFF. The CDR3 nucleotides are TGCGCCAGCAGCCAAGAGGGGCGGGGGTCCTACAATGAGCAGTTCTTC.

The sample holds a few counts of this clonotype. The J gene is TRBJ2-1, the V gene TRBV20-1, with 13 bases that match TRBD2. Germline CDR1 is DFQATT and CDR2 is SNEGSKA (reference sequence). This CDR3 has 13 amino acids. V was pared by 6 bases and J by 8 bases, with 4 bases of the junction left unmatched. The CDR3 protein is CSARTSGSYEQFF. The DNA for the CDR3 is TGCAGTGCCAGGACTAGCGGGAGTTATGAGCAGTTCTTC.

V and J are TRBV20-1 and TRBJ2-1; D tentatively reads TRBD1 or TRBD2 (6 bases each). V lost 0 bases, J lost 5 bases, and 17 bases lay in between. CDR1 is DFQATT and CDR2 is SNEGSKA in the germline V gene (reference sequence). The CDR3 sequence is 16 residues long. The CDR3 DNA is TGCAGTGCTAGAGACCGACGGGGGCCAGATAACAATGAGCAGTTCTTC. Protein: CSARDRRGPDNNEQFF.

V and J are TRBV19 and TRBJ1-1; no definite D call. Germline loops: CDR1 LNHDA, CDR2 SQIVND (reference sequence). The V end lost 3 bases, the J end lost 4 bases, and 9 bases lay between the germline ends. The CDR3 extends over 13 amino acids. CDR3 sequence reads: CASSMFGATEAFF. DNA for the CDR3: TGTGCCAGTAGTATGTTCGGAGCCACTGAAGCTTTCTTT.